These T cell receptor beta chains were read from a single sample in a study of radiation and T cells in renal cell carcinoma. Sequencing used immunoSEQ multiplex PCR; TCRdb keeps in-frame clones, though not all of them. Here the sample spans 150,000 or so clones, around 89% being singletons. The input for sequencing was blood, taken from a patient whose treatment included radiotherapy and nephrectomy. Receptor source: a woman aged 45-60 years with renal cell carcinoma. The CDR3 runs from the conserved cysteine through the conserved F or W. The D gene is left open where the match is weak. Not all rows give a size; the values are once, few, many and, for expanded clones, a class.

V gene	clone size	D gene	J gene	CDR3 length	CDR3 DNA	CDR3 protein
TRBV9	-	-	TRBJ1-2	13	TGTGCCAGCAGCGCGCGAACGGATATTGGCTACACCTTC	CASSARTDIGYTF
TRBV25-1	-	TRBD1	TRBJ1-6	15	TGTGCCAGCAGTATATGGACAGGAACCAATTCACCCCTCCACTTT	CASSIWTGTNSPLHF
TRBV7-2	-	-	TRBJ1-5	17	TGTGCCAGCAGCTTAGTTTCCGGGGGCTATGGCAATCAGCCCCAGCATTTT	CASSLVSGGYGNQPQHF
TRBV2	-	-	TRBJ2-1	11	TGTGCCAGCAGTAAATTCAATGAGCAGTTCTTC	CASSKFNEQFF
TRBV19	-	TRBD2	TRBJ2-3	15	TGTGCCAGTAGTATTCCTAGGGGCGGGAGCGATACGCAGTATTTT	CASSIPRGGSDTQYF
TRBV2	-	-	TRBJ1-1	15	TGTGCCAGCGGCCGGCCCTCAGGGCCGAACACTGAAGCTTTCTTT	CASGRPSGPNTEAFF
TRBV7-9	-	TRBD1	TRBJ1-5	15	TGTGCCAGCAGCCCAGAGACAGGGCAGGGTCAGCCCCAGCATTTT	CASSPETGQGQPQHF
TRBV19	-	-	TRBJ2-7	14	TGTGCCAGTAGTCCTAACCCAGACCCCTACGAGCAGTACTTC	CASSPNPDPYEQYF
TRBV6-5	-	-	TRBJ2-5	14	TGTGCCAGCAGGGGCGGTCCCCGACGAGAGACCCAGTACTTC	CASRGGPRRETQYF
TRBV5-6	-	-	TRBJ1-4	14	TGTGCCAGCAGCTACAGATTTTTTAATGAAAAACTGTTTTTT	CASSYRFFNEKLFF
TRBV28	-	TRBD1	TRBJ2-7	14	TGTGCCAGCAGCCGGGGACAGGTGGGCTACGAGCAGTACTTC	CASSRGQVGYEQYF
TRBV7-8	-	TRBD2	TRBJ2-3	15	TGTGCCAGCAGCTTAATAGCGGGGGGGCCAGATACGCAGTATTTT	CASSLIAGGPDTQYF
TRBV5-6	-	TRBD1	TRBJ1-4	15	TGTGCCAGCAGCTTGATGGGACAGGGATTTGAAAAACTGTTTTTT	CASSLMGQGFEKLFF
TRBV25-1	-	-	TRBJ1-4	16	TGTGCCAGCAGTGAATATTGGGGAAGTCATAATGAAAAACTGTTTTTT	CASSEYWGSHNEKLFF
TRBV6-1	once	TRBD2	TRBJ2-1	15	TGTGCCAGCAGTTCCCTCCCCGGGGGGGCCAATGAGCAGTTCTTC	CASSSLPGGANEQFF
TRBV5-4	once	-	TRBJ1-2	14	TGTGCCAGCAGCTTAGGGACCCGGGAACAACACTACACCTTC	CASSLGTREQHYTF
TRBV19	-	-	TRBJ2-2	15	TGTGCCAGTAGTACCCAGCGGGTGAACACCGGGGAGCTGTTTTTT	CASSTQRVNTGELFF
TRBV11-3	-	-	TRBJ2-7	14	TGTGCCAGCAGCTTGTCCCGGGTCTCCAGCGAGCAGTACTTC	CASSLSRVSSEQYF
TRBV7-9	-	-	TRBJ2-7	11	TGTGCCAGCGGTATTCCCCTCGAGCAGTACTTC	CASGIPLEQYF
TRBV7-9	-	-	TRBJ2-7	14	TGTGCCAGCAGCTACAGAGGACGATCCTACGAGCAGTACTTC	CASSYRGRSYEQYF
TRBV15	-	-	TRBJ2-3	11	TGTGCCACTAGACAGTCAGATACGCAGTATTTT	CATRQSDTQYF
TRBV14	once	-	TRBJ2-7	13	TGTGCCAGCAGCCCTCGAAATATTGGGGAGCAGTACTTC	CASSPRNIGEQYF
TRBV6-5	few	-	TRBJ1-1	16	TGTGCCAGCAGTTACTCCGTTGGGGGCATGAACACTGAAGCTTTCTTT	CASSYSVGGMNTEAFF
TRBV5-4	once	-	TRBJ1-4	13	TGTGCCAGCAGCTTGGCCGGGGACGAAAAACTGTTTTTT	CASSLAGDEKLFF
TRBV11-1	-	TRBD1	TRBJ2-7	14	TGTGCCAGCGGATTAGGACAGGGAAATTACGAGCAGTACTTC	CASGLGQGNYEQYF
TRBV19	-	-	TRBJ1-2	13	TGTGCCAGTACCGCCCTGGACTTGTATGGCTACACCTTC	CASTALDLYGYTF
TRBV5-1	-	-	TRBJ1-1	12	TGCGCCAGCAGCTGGACGGGGAGGGAAGCTTTCTTT	CASSWTGREAFF
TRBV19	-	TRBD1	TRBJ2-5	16	TGTGCCAGTAGTGGAACCACGGGGACAGGGGGCGAGACCCAGTACTTC	CASSGTTGTGGETQYF
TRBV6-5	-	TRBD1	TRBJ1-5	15	TGTGCCAGCAGAGCAGACAGGGATATTTTTCAGCCCCAGCATTTT	CASRADRDIFQPQHF
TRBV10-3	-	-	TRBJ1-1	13	TGTGCCATCACGGACTTACCGAACACTGAAGCTTTCTTT	CAITDLPNTEAFF
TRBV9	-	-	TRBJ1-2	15	TGTGCCAGCAGCGCCCATACGGACCCAAGGGGGGGCTACACCTTC	CASSAHTDPRGGYTF
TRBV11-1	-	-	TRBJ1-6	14	TGTGCCAGCAGCTTCGCGGTAGGGAATTCACCCCTCCACTTT	CASSFAVGNSPLHF
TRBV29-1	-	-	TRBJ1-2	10	TGCAGCGTGGAAAATCCTGGCTACACCTTC	CSVENPGYTF
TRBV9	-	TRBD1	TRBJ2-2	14	TGTGCCAGCATGCAGGGGGTGAACACCGGGGAGCTGTTTTTT	CASMQGVNTGELFF
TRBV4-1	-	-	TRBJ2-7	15	TGCGCCAGCAGCCAAGTATTCCCCGCCCTGGACGAGCAGTACTTC	CASSQVFPALDEQYF
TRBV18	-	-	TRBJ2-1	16	TGTGCCAGCTCACCTACTTCGCCAGGGTATAACAATGAGCAGTTCTTC	CASSPTSPGYNNEQFF
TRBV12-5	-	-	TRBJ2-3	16	TGTGCTAGTGGTTTGGCGATAGGAGCCCCCACAGATACGCAGTATTTT	CASGLAIGAPTDTQYF
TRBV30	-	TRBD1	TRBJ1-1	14	TGTGCCTGGAGTCTGACAGGGGCTAGCACTGAAGCTTTCTTT	CAWSLTGASTEAFF
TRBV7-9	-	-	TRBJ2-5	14	TGTGCCAGCAGCTCCGGCGGTGGGGGAGAGACCCAGTACTTC	CASSSGGGGETQYF
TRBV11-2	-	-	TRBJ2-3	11	TGTGCCAGCAGCTTAGGATTTGGCGGGGTTTTT	CASSLGFGGVF
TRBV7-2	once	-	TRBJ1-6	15	TGTGCCAGCAGCCTTAAAAGGGACCCTCGGCCACCCCTCCACTTT	CASSLKRDPRPPLHF